The rows below give T cell receptor beta chains drawn from one sample of a study of cytomegalovirus exposure and HLA in healthy donors. Here immunoSEQ multiplex PCR was the method, and the copy in TCRdb shows in-frame clones only, minus some. The sample has about 87,000 clones. Sequenced input: PBMCs. All receptors come from a man between 45 and 60 years old in good health and CMV-seropositive. Both conserved end residues are part of each CDR3.

v_call	j_call	cdr3_length	cdr3_aa
TRBV5-6	TRBJ2-1	16	CASSLAVAGALGEQFF
TRBV5-1	TRBJ2-5	15	CASSPFRGSRETQYF
TRBV11-3	TRBJ1-4	14	CASRAGTGDEKLFF
TRBV5-1	TRBJ2-3	15	CASSLGLAGAYTQYF
TRBV6-1	TRBJ1-2	14	CASRVTGTVYGYTF
TRBV4-3	TRBJ1-2	17	CASSQDWGTGPNYGYTF
TRBV4-3	TRBJ1-2	14	CASSQETGNYGYTF
TRBV6-5	TRBJ2-1	13	CASRRGPYNEQFF
TRBV6-5	TRBJ2-5	14	CASSYSRRGETQYF
TRBV18	TRBJ2-5	16	CASSAYRDRGKETQYF
TRBV7-9	TRBJ2-1	18	CASSPRVGGLAGLNEQFF
TRBV9	TRBJ1-1	14	CASSETRGGTEAFF
TRBV4-1	TRBJ2-1	14	CASSQLALKNEQFF
TRBV28	TRBJ1-2	12	CASRTGGDGYTF
TRBV5-1	TRBJ1-4	17	CASSPRTGSAINEKLFF
TRBV6-6	TRBJ2-1	13	CASRTTGGKEQFF
TRBV27	TRBJ2-1	15	CASSPGTGAYNEQFF
TRBV5-4	TRBJ2-7	13	CASSFLGVGEQYF
TRBV4-3	TRBJ1-1	15	CASSQDLGVNTEAFF
TRBV29-1	TRBJ1-1	14	CSVQGTRRNTEAFF
TRBV19	TRBJ1-2	13	CASSPQGLYGYTF
TRBV27	TRBJ1-2	14	CASSPTVSNYGYTF
TRBV19	TRBJ2-1	15	CASSITGLAYNEQFF
TRBV6-6	TRBJ1-1	15	CASSDLQAMNTEAFF
TRBV6-6	TRBJ2-7	14	CASSYSNPTYEQYF
TRBV5-5	TRBJ1-5	15	CASTQTGQGNQPQHF
TRBV10-3	TRBJ1-5	16	CAISSGGSGGNQPQHF
TRBV12-5	TRBJ1-5	14	CASVPGFSNQPQHF
TRBV7-9	TRBJ1-5	14	CASSLSGFNQPQHF
TRBV5-1	TRBJ2-2	18	CASSLWASVRANTGELFF
TRBV6-1	TRBJ1-4	15	CASRWLGPTNEKLFF
TRBV4-3	TRBJ2-1	14	CASSRGLAGNEQFF
TRBV2	TRBJ2-2	15	CASLGQGPNTGELFF
TRBV2	TRBJ2-7	14	CASTITLGGYEQYF
TRBV6-5	TRBJ1-1	14	CASRSGTGRIGAFF
TRBV5-1	TRBJ2-5	16	CASNGGTSGYRETQYF
TRBV5-1	TRBJ2-1	16	CASRPTSGSSYNEQFF
TRBV30	TRBJ2-5	13	CAWSLDSGETQYF
TRBV6-5	TRBJ1-5	14	CASSYRQGNQPQHF
TRBV9	TRBJ2-2	12	CASSVGTGELFF
TRBV7-9	TRBJ2-1	16	CASSLGGGPALHEQFF
TRBV30	TRBJ2-1	14	CAFFSGGTDNEQFF
TRBV11-3	TRBJ1-1	14	CASSSQDRGTEAFF